This entry is about one TCR beta chain. The data derive from a study of blood T cell repertoires in COVID-19. Cohort placement rested on clinical history that participants reported themselves. Germline V gene lookup returns CDR1 MNHEY and CDR2 SMNVEV (reference sequence). V was cut by 5 bases and J by 0 bases, with 10 bases left in between. The CDR3 totals 14 residues. Repertoires were generated with immunoSEQ multiplex PCR, while TCRdb's copy carries only in-frame clones and drops some. Among 300,000 to 500,000 clones listed, 88% were seen once. The source material was PBMCs or T cells enriched from blood (not recorded which). This sequence was found in a woman between 40 and 50 years old with acute COVID-19. The chain joins TRBV27 to TRBJ1-2, with unresolved D. The CDR3: CASSREPSNYGYTF. Here the CDR3 DNA reads TGTGCCAGCAGTCGGGAGCCTTCTAACTATGGCTACACCTTC.